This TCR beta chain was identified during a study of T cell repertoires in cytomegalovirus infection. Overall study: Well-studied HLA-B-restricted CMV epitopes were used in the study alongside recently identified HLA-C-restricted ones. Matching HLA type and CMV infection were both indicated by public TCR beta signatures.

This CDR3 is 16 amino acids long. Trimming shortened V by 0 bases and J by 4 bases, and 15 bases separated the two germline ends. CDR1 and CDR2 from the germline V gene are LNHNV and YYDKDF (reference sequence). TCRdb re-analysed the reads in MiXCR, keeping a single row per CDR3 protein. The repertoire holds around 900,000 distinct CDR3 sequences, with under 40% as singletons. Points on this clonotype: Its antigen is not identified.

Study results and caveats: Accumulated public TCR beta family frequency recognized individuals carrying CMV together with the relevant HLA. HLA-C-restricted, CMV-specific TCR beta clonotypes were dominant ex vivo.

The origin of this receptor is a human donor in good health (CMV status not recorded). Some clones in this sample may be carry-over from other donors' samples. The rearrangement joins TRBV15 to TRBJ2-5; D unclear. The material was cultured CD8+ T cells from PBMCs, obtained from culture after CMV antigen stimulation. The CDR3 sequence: CATSREGFLGGETQYF. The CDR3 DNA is TGTGCCACCAGCAGAGAGGGTTTTTTGGGTGGAGAGACCCAGTACTTC. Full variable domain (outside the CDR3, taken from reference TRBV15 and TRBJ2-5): DAMVIQNPRYQVTQFGKPVTLSCSQTLNHNVMYWYQQKSSQAPKLLFHYYDKDFNNEADTPDNFQSRRPNTSFCFLDIRSPGLGDTAMYLCATSREGFLGGETQYFGPGTRLLVL.